What follows is one TCR beta chain and its context. Methods used by the authors: From reference gene primer amplification, estimates of nucleated cell counts were derived. Sequencing was performed with immunoSEQ multiplex PCR; in TCRdb, only in-frame clones are kept and a portion is missing. V and J calls and clone size come straight from that table; D and trimming were deduced from the DNA. The top ten hold around 12% of the sample, which has over 45,000 clones, roughly 80% seen once. The CDR3 runs to 14 residues. Germline V lookup: CDR1 GTSNPN, CDR2 SVGIG (reference sequence). V shed 2 bases and J shed 3 bases, with 11 bases lying between them. The data are from a study of blood T cell repertoires in COVID-19. Study-wide background: Acute-phase and convalescent COVID-19 samples originated in the United States, Italy and Spain.

The sample comprised peripheral blood. The V and J genes are TRBV30 and TRBJ1-5; D not certain. The sequence was obtained from a human donor in a cohort sampled during active COVID-19. CDR3: CAWSKGGPNQPQHF. CDR3 bases: TGTGCCTGGAGTAAAGGAGGGCCCAATCAGCCCCAGCATTTT.